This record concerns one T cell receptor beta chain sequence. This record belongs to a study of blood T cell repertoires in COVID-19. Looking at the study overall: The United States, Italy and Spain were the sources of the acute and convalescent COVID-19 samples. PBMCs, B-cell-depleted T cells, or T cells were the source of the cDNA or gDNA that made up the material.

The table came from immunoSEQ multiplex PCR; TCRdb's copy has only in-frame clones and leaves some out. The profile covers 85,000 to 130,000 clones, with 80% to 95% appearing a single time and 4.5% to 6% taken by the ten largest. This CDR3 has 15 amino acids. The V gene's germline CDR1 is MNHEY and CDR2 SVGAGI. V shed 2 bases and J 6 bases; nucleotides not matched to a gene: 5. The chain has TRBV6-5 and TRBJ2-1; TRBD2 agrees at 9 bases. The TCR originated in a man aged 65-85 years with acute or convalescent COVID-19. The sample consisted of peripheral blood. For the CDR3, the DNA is TGTGCCAGCAGTTACCTGACTAGCGGCGGCAATGAGCAGTTCTTC. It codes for CASSYLTSGGNEQFF.